These T cell receptor beta chains were read from a single sample in a study of blood T cell repertoires in COVID-19. Here immunoSEQ multiplex PCR was the method, and the copy in TCRdb shows in-frame clones only, minus some. The data show some 300,000 clones, with approximately 88% seen just once and 1.7% held by the top ten. The sample consisted of PBMCs or T cells enriched from blood (not recorded which). The receptors were sampled from a woman in her forties who had recovered from COVID-19. Both conserved end residues are part of each CDR3. A D gene is named only where the DNA matches it firmly. Clone size appears in some rows only: once, few, many, or a class for an expanded clone.

j_gene: TRBJ1-4; abundance: NA; v_gene: TRBV6-5; len: 15; d_gene: TRBD1; CDR3aa: CASKTGGATNEKLFF; CDR3nt: TGTGCCAGCAAAACAGGGGGCGCTACTAATGAAAAACTGTTTTTT
j_gene: TRBJ2-7; abundance: once; v_gene: TRBV6-2/TRBV6-3; len: 14; d_gene: TRBD2; CDR3aa: CASSYGTRISEQYF; CDR3nt: TGTGCCAGCAGTTACGGGACTAGAATTTCCGAGCAGTACTTC
j_gene: TRBJ2-5; abundance: NA; v_gene: TRBV5-6; len: 15; d_gene: TRBD2; CDR3aa: CASSPRLAGEETQYF; CDR3nt: TGTGCCAGCAGCCCGCGCCTAGCGGGAGAAGAGACCCAGTACTTC
j_gene: TRBJ1-2; abundance: NA; v_gene: TRBV3-1/TRBV3-2; len: 14; d_gene: TRBD1; CDR3aa: CASSQGQGDYGYTF; CDR3nt: TGTGCCAGCAGCCAAGGCCAGGGGGACTATGGCTACACCTTC
j_gene: TRBJ1-5; abundance: NA; v_gene: TRBV5-5; len: 15; d_gene: NA; CDR3aa: CASGPLAGYGQPQHF; CDR3nt: TGTGCCAGCGGCCCGCTTGCAGGGTACGGTCAGCCCCAGCATTTT
j_gene: TRBJ2-1; abundance: NA; v_gene: TRBV4-1; len: 16; d_gene: TRBD2; CDR3aa: CASSNPTSGKNNEQFF; CDR3nt: TGCGCCAGCAGCAACCCGACTAGCGGGAAAAACAATGAGCAGTTCTTC
j_gene: TRBJ1-1; abundance: NA; v_gene: TRBV7-9; len: 15; d_gene: TRBD1; CDR3aa: CASSLQQGQHTEAFF; CDR3nt: TGTGCCAGCAGCTTACAACAGGGACAGCACACTGAAGCTTTCTTT
j_gene: TRBJ1-6; abundance: NA; v_gene: TRBV3-1/TRBV3-2; len: 14; d_gene: NA; CDR3aa: CASSQRQDNSPLHF; CDR3nt: TGTGCCAGCAGCCAACGACAGGATAATTCACCCCTCCACTTT
j_gene: TRBJ2-6; abundance: NA; v_gene: TRBV6-2/TRBV6-3; len: 16; d_gene: TRBD2; CDR3aa: CASSYLAGAGANVLTF; CDR3nt: TGTGCCAGCAGTTACTTGGCGGGGGCTGGGGCCAACGTCCTGACTTTC
j_gene: TRBJ2-7; abundance: few; v_gene: TRBV7-9; len: 14; d_gene: TRBD1; CDR3aa: CASSWGQPSYEQYF; CDR3nt: TGTGCCAGCAGCTGGGGACAGCCCTCCTACGAGCAGTACTTC
j_gene: TRBJ2-3; abundance: NA; v_gene: TRBV1; len: 17; d_gene: NA; CDR3aa: CTSSQREGDRGWYTQYF; CDR3nt: TGCACCAGCAGCCAAAGGGAGGGGGACAGGGGGTGGTATACGCAGTATTTT
j_gene: TRBJ1-1; abundance: once; v_gene: TRBV18; len: 13; d_gene: NA; CDR3aa: CASSGDQGTEAFF; CDR3nt: TGTGCCAGCTCCGGAGACCAGGGAACTGAAGCTTTCTTT
j_gene: TRBJ2-2; abundance: NA; v_gene: TRBV27; len: 18; d_gene: NA; CDR3aa: CASRVIVQGLSNTGELFF; CDR3nt: TGTGCCAGCAGAGTTATCGTACAGGGCCTGTCGAACACCGGGGAGCTGTTTTTT
j_gene: TRBJ1-2; abundance: NA; v_gene: TRBV19; len: 14; d_gene: NA; CDR3aa: CASSSHESGYGYTF; CDR3nt: TGTGCCAGTAGCTCCCATGAATCCGGTTATGGCTACACCTTC
j_gene: TRBJ1-2; abundance: NA; v_gene: TRBV29-1; len: 17; d_gene: TRBD1; CDR3aa: CSVVRGRALTGAYGYTF; CDR3nt: TGCAGCGTTGTTCGCGGACGAGCATTGACAGGGGCCTATGGCTACACCTTC
j_gene: TRBJ1-2; abundance: NA; v_gene: TRBV11-2; len: 14; d_gene: NA; CDR3aa: CASSLSSGSYGYTF; CDR3nt: TGTGCCAGCAGCTTATCGTCAGGAAGCTATGGCTACACCTTC